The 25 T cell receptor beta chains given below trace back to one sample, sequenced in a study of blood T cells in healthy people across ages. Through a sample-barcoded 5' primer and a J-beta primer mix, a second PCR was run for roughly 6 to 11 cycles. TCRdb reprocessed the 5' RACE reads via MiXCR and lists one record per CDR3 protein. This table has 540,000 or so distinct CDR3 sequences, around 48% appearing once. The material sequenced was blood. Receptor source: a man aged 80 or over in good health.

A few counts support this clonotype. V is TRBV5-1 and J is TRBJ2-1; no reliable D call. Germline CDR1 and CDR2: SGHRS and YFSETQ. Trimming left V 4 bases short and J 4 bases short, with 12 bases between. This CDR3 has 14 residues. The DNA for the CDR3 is TGCGCCAGCAGCGTGCGAGACCTTTACAATGAGCAGTTCTTC. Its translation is CASSVRDLYNEQFF.

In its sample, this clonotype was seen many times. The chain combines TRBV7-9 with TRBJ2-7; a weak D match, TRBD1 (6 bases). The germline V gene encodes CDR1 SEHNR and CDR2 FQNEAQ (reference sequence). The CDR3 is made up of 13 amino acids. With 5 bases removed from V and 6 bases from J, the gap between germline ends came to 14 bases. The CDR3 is CASSPNSGVEQYF. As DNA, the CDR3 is TGTGCCAGCAGCCCGAACTCAGGGGTCGAGCAGTACTTC.

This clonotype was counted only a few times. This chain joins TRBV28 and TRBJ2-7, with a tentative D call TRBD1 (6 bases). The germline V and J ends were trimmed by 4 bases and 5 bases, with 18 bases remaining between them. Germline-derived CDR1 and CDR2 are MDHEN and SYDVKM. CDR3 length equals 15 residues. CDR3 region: CASSSIPRTAHEQYF. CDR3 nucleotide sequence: TGTGCCAGCAGTTCAATACCTCGGACAGCCCACGAGCAGTACTTC.

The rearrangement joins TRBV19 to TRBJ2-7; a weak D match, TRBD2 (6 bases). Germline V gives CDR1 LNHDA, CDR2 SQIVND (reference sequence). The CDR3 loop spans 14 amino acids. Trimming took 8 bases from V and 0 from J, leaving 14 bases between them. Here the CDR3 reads CASRGRGTSYEQYF. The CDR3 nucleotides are TGTGCCAGTCGAGGGCGGGGAACCTCCTACGAGCAGTACTTC.

The CDR3 DNA reads as TGTGCCAGCAGTGGGACTAGCGGGGCTACCGGGACCCAGTACTTC. Residues: CASSGTSGATGTQYF. This sequence joins TRBV2 and TRBJ2-7; 12 bases are shared with TRBD2. The DNA matches TRBJ2-5 better at its end, which makes the J call doubtful. CDR1 is SNHLY, CDR2 FYNNEI, per germline. CDR3 size: 15 residues.

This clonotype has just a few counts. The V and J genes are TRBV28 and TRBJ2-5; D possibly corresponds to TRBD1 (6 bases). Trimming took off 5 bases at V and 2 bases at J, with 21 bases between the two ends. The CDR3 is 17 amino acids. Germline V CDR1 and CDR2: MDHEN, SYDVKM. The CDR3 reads CASSIRDIGLTQETQYF. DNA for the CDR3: TGTGCCAGCAGTATCAGGGACATTGGACTCACTCAAGAGACCCAGTACTTC.

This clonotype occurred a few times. CDR3 DNA sequence: TGTGCCAGCAGTCGTTCACAGGGGGCGCGTGAAAAACTGTTTTTT. Amino acid sequence: CASSRSQGAREKLFF. The rearrangement joins TRBV7-2 to TRBJ1-4, with TRBD1 identical over 9 bases. Trimming cost V 6 bases and J 7 bases; bases outside gene matches: 9. In germline, CDR1 is SGHTA, CDR2 FQGNSA. The CDR3 has 15 residues.

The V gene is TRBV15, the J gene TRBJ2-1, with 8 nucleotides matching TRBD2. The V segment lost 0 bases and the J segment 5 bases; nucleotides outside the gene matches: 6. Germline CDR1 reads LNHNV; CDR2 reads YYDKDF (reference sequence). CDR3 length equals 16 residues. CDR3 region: CATSRDLQGLDNEQFF. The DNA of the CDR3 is TGTGCCACCAGCAGAGATCTACAGGGACTAGACAATGAGCAGTTCTTC.

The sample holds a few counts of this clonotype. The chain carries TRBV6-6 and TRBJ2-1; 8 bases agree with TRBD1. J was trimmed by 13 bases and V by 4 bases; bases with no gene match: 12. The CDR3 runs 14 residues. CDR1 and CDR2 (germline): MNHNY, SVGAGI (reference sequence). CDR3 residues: CASSLQGEDGTQFF. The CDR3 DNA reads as TGTGCCAGCAGTTTACAGGGGGAAGATGGGACCCAGTTCTTC.

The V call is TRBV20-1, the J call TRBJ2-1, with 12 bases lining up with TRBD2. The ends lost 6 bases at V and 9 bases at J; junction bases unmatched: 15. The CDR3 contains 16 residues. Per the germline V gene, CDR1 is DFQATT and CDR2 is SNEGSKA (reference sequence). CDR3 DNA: TGCAGTGCCAAACTACCTACTAGCGGGAGGATAAGTGAGCAGTTCTTC. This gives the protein CSAKLPTSGRISEQFF.

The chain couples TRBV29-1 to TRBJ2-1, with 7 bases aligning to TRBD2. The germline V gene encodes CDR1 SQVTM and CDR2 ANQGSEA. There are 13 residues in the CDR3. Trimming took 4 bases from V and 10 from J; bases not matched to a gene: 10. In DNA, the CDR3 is TGCAGCGTTGGTCCTTTACTAGCGACAGAGCAGTTCTTC. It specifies CSVGPLLATEQFF.

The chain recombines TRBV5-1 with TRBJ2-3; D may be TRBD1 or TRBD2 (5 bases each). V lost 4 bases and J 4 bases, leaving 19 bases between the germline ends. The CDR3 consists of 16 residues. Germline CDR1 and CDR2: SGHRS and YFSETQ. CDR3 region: CASSIGALVQSDTQYF. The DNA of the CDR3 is TGCGCCAGCAGCATCGGGGCACTAGTTCAATCAGATACGCAGTATTTT.

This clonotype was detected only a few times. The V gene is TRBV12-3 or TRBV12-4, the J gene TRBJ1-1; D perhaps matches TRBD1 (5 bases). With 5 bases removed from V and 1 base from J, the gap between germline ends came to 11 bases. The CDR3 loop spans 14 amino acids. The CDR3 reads CASSPPGGNTEAFF. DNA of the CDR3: TGTGCCAGCAGTCCCCCCGGGGGGAACACTGAAGCTTTCTTT.

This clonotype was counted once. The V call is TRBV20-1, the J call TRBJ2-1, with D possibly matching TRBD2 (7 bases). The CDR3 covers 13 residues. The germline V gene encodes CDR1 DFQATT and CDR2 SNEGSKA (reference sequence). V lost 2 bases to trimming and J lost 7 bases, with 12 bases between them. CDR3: CSARRGGQNEQFF. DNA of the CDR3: TGCAGTGCTAGACGCGGGGGCCAAAATGAGCAGTTCTTC.

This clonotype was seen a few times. The CDR3 DNA follows: TGTGCCAGCAGCTTATTGGGGACAGGCGGTGAAAAACTGTTTTTT. Encoded protein: CASSLLGTGGEKLFF. This chain links TRBV7-2 with TRBJ1-4, with 8 bases identical to TRBD1. V shed 2 bases, J shed 7 bases, and the junction held 6 bases outside the gene matches. Germline V gives CDR1 SGHTA, CDR2 FQGNSA. The CDR3 covers 15 residues.

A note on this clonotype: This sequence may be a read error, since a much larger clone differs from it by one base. CDR3 residues: CAGGRVETQYF. DNA of the CDR3: TGTGCCGGCGGGCGGGTAGAGACCCAGTACTTC. The chain couples TRBV6-5 to TRBJ2-5; D perhaps matches TRBD2 (5 bases). The CDR3 contains 11 residues. V gave up 11 bases and J gave up 4 bases, with 11 bases separating them. Germline V gives CDR1 MNHEY, CDR2 SVGAGI.

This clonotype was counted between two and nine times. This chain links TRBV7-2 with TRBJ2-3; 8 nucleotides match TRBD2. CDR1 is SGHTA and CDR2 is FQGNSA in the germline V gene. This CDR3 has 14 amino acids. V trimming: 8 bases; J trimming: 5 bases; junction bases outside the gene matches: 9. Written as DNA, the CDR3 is TGTGCCAGCGGTCCACGGGAGGGCTTAGATACGCAGTATTTT. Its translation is CASGPREGLDTQYF.

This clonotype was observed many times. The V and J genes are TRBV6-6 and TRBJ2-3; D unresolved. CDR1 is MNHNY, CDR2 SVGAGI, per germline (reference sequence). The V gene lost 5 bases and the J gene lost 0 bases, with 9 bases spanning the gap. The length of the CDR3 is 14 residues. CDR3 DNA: TGTGCCAGCAGTACTCTCGGGAGCACAGATACGCAGTATTTT. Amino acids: CASSTLGSTDTQYF.

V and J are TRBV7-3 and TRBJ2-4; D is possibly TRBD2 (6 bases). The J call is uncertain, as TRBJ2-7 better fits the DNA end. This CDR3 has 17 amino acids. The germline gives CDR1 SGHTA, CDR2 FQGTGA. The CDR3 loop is CASSLRSIASAHYEQYF. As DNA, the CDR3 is TGTGCCAGCAGCTTAAGGTCCATCGCTAGCGCTCACTACGAGCAGTACTTC.

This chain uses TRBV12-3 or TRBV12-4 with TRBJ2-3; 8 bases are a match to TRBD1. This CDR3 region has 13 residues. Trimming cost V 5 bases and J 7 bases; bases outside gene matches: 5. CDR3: CASSGQGPYTQYF. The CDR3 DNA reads TGTGCCAGCAGTGGACAGGGCCCATATACGCAGTATTTT.

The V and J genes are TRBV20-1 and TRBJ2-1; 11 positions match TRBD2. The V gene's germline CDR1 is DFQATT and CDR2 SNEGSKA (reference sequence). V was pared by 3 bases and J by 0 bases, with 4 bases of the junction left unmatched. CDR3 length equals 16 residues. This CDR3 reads CSASPSGGSSYNEQFF. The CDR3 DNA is TGCAGTGCTAGTCCTAGCGGGGGGAGCTCCTACAATGAGCAGTTCTTC.

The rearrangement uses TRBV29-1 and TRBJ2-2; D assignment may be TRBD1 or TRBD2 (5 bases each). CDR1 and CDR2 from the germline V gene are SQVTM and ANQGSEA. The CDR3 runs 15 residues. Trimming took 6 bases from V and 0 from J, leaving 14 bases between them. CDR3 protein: CSVGAYPANTGELFF. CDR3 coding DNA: TGCAGCGTCGGGGCCTACCCCGCGAACACCGGGGAGCTGTTTTTT.

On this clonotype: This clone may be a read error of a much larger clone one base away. CDR3 in DNA: TGCGCCAGCAGCATGGACCCAAGCACAGATATGCAGTATTTT. Its translation is CASSMDPSTDMQYF. This chain joins TRBV5-1 and TRBJ2-3, with D unresolved. The CDR3 runs 14 residues. Germline assignment: CDR1 SGHRS and CDR2 YFSETQ.

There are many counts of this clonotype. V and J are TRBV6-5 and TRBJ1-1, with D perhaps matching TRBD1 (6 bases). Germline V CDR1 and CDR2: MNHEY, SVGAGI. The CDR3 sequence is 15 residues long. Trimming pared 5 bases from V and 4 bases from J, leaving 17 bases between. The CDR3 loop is CASSPLRTALTEAFF. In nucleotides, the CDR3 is TGTGCCAGCAGTCCTCTCCGGACAGCACTCACTGAAGCTTTCTTT.

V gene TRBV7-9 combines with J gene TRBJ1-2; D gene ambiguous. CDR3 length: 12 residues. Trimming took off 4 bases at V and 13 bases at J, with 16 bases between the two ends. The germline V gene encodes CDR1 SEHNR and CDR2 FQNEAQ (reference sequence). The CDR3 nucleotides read TGTGCCAGCAGCTCAGGCGCAGATAGTCCCACCTTC. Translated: CASSSGADSPTF.